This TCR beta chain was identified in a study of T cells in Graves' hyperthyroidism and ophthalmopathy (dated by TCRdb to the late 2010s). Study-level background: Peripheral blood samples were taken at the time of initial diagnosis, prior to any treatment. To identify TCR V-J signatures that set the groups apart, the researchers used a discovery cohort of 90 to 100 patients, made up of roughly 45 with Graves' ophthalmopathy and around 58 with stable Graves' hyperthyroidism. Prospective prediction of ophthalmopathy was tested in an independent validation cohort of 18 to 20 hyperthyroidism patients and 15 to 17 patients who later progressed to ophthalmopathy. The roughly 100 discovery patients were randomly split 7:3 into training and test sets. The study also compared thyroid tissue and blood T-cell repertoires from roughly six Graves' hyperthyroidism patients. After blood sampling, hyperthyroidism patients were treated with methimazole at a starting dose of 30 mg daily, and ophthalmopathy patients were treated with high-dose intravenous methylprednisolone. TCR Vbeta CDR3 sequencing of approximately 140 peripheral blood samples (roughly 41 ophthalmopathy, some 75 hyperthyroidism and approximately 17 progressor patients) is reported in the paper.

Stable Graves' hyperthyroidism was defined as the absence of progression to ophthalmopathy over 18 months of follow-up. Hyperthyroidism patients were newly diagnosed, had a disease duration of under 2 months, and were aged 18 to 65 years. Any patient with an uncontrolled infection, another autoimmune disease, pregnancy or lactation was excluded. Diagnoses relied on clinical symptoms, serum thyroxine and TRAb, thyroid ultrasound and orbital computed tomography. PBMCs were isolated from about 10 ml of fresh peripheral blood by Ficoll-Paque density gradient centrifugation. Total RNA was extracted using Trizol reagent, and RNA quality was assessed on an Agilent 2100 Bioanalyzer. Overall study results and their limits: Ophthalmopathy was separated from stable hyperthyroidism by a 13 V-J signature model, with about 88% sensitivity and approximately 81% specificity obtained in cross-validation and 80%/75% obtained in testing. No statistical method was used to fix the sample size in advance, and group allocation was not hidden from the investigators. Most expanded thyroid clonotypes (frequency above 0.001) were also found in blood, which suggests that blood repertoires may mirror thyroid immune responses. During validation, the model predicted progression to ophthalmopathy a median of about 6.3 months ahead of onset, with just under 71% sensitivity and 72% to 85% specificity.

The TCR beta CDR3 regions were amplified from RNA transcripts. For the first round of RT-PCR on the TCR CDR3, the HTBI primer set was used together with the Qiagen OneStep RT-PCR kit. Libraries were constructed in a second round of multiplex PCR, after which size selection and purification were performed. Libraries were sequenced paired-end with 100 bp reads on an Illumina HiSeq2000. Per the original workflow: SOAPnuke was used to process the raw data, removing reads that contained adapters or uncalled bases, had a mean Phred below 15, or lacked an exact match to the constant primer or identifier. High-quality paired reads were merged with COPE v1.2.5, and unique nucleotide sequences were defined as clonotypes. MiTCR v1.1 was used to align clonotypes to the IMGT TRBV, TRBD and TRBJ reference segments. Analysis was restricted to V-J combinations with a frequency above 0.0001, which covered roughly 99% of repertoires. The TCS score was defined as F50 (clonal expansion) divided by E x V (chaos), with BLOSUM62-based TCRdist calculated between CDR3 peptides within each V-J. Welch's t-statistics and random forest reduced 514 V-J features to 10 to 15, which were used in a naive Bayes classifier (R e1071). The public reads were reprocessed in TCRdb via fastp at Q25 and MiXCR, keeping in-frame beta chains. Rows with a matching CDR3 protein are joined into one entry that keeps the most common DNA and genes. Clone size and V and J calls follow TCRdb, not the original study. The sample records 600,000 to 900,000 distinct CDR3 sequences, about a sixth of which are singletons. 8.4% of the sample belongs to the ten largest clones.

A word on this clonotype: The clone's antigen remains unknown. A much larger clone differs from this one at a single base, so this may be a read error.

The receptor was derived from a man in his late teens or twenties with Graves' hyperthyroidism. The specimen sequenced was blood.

Here is the DNA: TGTGCCAGCAGTTTAGGAAGACGCGAGCAGTTCTTC. Translation gives CASSLGRREQFF. Recombination joined TRBV12-3 or TRBV12-4 with TRBJ2-1, with no reliable assignment of the D segment. Trimming costs V 1 base and J 10 bases, and their ends lie 8 bases apart. The CDR3 starts with the cysteine, ends with the phenylalanine, and has 12 residues. Of all the DNA, just the CDR3 is kept, 36 bases in frame from base 1.